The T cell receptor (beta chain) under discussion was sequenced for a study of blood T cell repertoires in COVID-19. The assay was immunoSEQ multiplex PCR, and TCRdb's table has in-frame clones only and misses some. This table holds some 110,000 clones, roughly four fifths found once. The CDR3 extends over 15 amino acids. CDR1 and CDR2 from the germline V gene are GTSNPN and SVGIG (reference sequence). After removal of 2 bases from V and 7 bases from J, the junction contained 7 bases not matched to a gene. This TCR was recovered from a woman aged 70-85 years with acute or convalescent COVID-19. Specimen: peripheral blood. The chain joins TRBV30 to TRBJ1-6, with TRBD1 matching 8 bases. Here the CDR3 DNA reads TGTGCCTGGAGTCGAGGACAGGGAAACAATTCACCCCTCCACTTT. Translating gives CAWSRGQGNNSPLHF.